This TCR beta chain was captured by sequencing in a study of blood T cells in healthy people across ages. General study findings and limits: The recorded TCR beta diversity per million T cells decreased in a roughly linear manner with age. Naive T cell percentage by flow cytometry tracked strongly with beta diversity.

The CDR3 runs to 15 residues. After removal of 6 bases from V and 1 base from J, the junction contained 8 bases not matched to a gene. Germline V CDR1 and CDR2: SGHRS, YFSETQ. Individuals who donated were healthy Caucasians from Russia aged roughly 6 to 95. Regarding this clonotype: As yet, its antigen is unknown.

A sample-barcoded 5' primer and a J-beta primer mix were used in a second PCR of about 6 to 11 cycles. Each cDNA molecule, via a template-switch adaptor with 12 random nucleotides, was tagged. TCRdb recomputed calls from the 5' RACE reads with MiXCR, one row per CDR3 protein. In the table there are hundreds of thousands of distinct CDR3 sequences, roughly 43% of which are singletons. This sequence was found in a man under 40 in good health. Sequencing was carried out using blood. V is TRBV5-1 and J is TRBJ2-7; 9 nucleotides line up with TRBD1. CDR3 amino acids: CASKLATGGSYEQYF. The CDR3 nucleotides read TGCGCCAGCAAGCTTGCGACAGGGGGTTCCTACGAGCAGTACTTC.